This is a list of T cell receptor beta chains from one sample in a study of cytomegalovirus exposure and HLA in healthy donors. Generated by immunoSEQ multiplex PCR, the TCRdb table keeps only in-frame clones and is missing some. Altogether about 250,000 clones are present, 80% to 90% being singletons, with the ten largest covering 0.24%. Source material: PBMCs. The receptors were gathered from a girl aged 2 to 10 in good health and CMV-seronegative. The CDR3 runs from the conserved cysteine through the conserved F or W. The D gene is left open where the match is weak. Size values are once, few and many counts, or a class for expanded clones, and some rows have none.

CASSPTSGPRYNEQFF TRBV9 - TRBD2
CAWTRLGTGGEKLFF TRBV30 - TRBD1
CASSLTGLADTQYF TRBV5-1 - TRBD2
CASSQGVLAKNIQYF TRBV6-5 once -
CASSQDPSGIYNEQFF TRBV4-2 - TRBD2
CASRRLAGPYNEQFF TRBV2 - TRBD2
CASFVWQGSRETQYF TRBV6-1 - -
CASSDRAGTSHEQYF TRBV6-1 - -
CASSLVPSGTGELFF TRBV7-8 - TRBD2
CASSLGQTSNTGELFF TRBV11-3 - -
CASDSGTGGFGYTF TRBV30 - TRBD1